In this sample, the clone carrying this T cell receptor beta chain turned up a few times. Its target is unknown. CDR1 and CDR2 from the germline V gene are SGHRS and YFSETQ. The junction had 6 bases not matched to a gene; V was cut back by 0 bases and J by 5 bases. The CDR3 contains 16 residues. This sample was included in a study of T cell repertoires in cytomegalovirus infection. General study points: The ex vivo response showed dominance by HLA-C-restricted CMV-specific TCR beta clonotypes.

In TCRdb, the reads were re-called with MiXCR into one record per CDR3 protein. Of 400,000 to 600,000 distinct CDR3 sequences in the sample, roughly 46% were seen once. The chain has TRBV5-1 and TRBJ2-1, with TRBD2 identical over 9 bases. The sample consisted of cultured PBMCs, taken from culture after CMV antigen stimulation. This clonotype was sampled from a human donor in good health (CMV status not recorded). Some clones in this sample may be carry-over from other donors' samples. The CDR3 bases are TGCGCCAGCAGCTTGGTGGCGGGAGGGCCGGACAATGAGCAGTTCTTC. This encodes CASSLVAGGPDNEQFF.